This T cell receptor (beta chain) was sequenced in a study of T-cell reconstitution after alpha-beta-depleted transplantation in children. Germline V gives CDR1 SGDLS, CDR2 YYNGEE. The V and J ends lost 2 bases and 8 bases respectively, with 16 bases between them. The length of the CDR3 is 15 residues. The library targeted TCRbeta and was prepared with unique molecular identifiers. MiXCR, applied by TCRdb to the PCR reads, yields one record per CDR3 protein. The sample shows about 610,000 distinct CDR3 sequences, under 12% of them seen only once. This clonotype was observed many times. The specimen was PBMCs from the stem cell graft donor, collected from the stem cell graft. The source is a human donor who donated a stem cell graft to a child with acute myeloid leukemia. The V gene is TRBV9, the J gene TRBJ2-2, with D possibly matching TRBD2 (5 bases). In DNA form, the CDR3 reads TGTGCCAGCAGCGTCGTGGGTAGCGCGAGGGGGGAGCTGTTTTTT. Protein product: CASSVVGSARGELFF.